This record concerns one TCR beta chain sequence. Its antigen remains unknown. This table comes from immunoSEQ multiplex PCR, and its TCRdb copy is limited to in-frame clones, with some not included. The sample has 150,000 to 200,000 clones; 81% are singletons. The data derive from a study of cytotoxic CD8 clonotypes in ibrutinib-treated CLL. V dropped 6 bases and J dropped 4; count of bases not matched to a gene: 11. The CDR3 runs to 16 residues. CDR1 is MNHEY, CDR2 SMNVEV, per germline (reference sequence). PBMCs were cryopreserved, and around 1.9 micrograms of genomic DNA from them went into TCR beta libraries. Overall study findings and caveats: Sustained-remission patients were sampled at different times than progressing patients were. Baseline levels were approached again at progression, after clonality had risen at ibrutinib response.

Sequenced material: PBMCs, taken after 12 months of ibrutinib treatment. The chain links TRBV27 to TRBJ2-1; 8 bases map to TRBD2. The sequence was collected from a human donor with chronic lymphocytic leukemia. CDR3 residues: CASRRLGSGGYNEQFF. Written as DNA, the CDR3 is TGTGCCAGCAGGAGGTTGGGAAGCGGGGGATACAATGAGCAGTTCTTC.